The 6 T cell receptor beta chains in this list originate from one sample, sequenced in a study of T cells in localized non-small cell lung cancer. TCRdb keeps only in-frame clones here, not all; method: immunoSEQ multiplex PCR. The sample carries under 65,000 clones, about 80% recorded once. The sequenced sample was peripheral blood, obtained before any cancer treatment. These receptors came from a female donor older than 55 with stage II squamous cell lung carcinoma.

This clone was seen a few times. The J gene is TRBJ1-4, the V gene TRBV30, with a possible D match to TRBD1 (6 bases). Germline-derived CDR1 and CDR2 are GTSNPN and SVGIG (reference sequence). The CDR3 has 14 residues. V dropped 1 base and J dropped 0 bases, with 6 bases sitting between them. CDR3 residues: CAWSGTATNEKLFF. CDR3 in DNA: TGTGCCTGGAGTGGGACAGCAACTAATGAAAAACTGTTTTTT.

V is TRBV5-5 and J is TRBJ2-1; TRBD1 might be the D (5 bases). The CDR3 runs 14 residues. V was trimmed by 4 bases and J by 4 bases, leaving 12 bases between them. Germline assignment: CDR1 SGHKS and CDR2 YYEKEE (reference sequence). CDR3 nucleotides: TGTGCCAGCAGCGCACACAGGACATACAATGAGCAGTTCTTC. Protein sequence: CASSAHRTYNEQFF.

The chain links TRBV2 to TRBJ2-2; tentative D call: TRBD1 (6 bases). CDR3 length: 12 amino acids. Trimming removed 3 bases from V and 11 bases from J, with 10 bases in between. CDR1 SNHLY and CDR2 FYNNEI come from the germline V gene. CDR3 amino acids: CASSDYRVELFF. The CDR3 DNA reads as TGTGCCAGCAGTGACTACAGGGTAGAGCTGTTTTTT.

The chain recombines TRBV19 with TRBJ1-2; 8 bases are a match to TRBD1. The CDR3 contains 16 residues. Germline V gene lookup returns CDR1 LNHDA and CDR2 SQIVND (reference sequence). With V trimmed by 4 bases and J by 3 bases, 10 bases remained unmatched. In DNA, the CDR3 is TGTGCCAGTAGTACCCCCTGGACAGGGCTGGACTATGGCTACACCTTC. Its translation: CASSTPWTGLDYGYTF.

The chain carries TRBV13 and TRBJ1-5, with D perhaps TRBD1 (6 bases). CDR3 length: 15 residues. V shed 2 bases and J shed 1 base, with 9 bases lying between them. Germline CDR1 and CDR2: PRHDT and FYEKMQ (reference sequence). The CDR3 sequence: CASSLRRGSNQPQHF. DNA of the CDR3: TGTGCCAGCAGCTTACGCAGGGGAAGCAATCAGCCCCAGCATTTT. Filled out from reference TRBV13 and TRBJ1-5, the complete variable domain reads AAGVIQSPRHLIKEKRETATLKCYPIPRHDTVYWYQQGPGQDPQFLISFYEKMQSDKGSIPDRFSAQQFSDYHSELNMSSLELGDSALYFCASSLRRGSNQPQHFGDGTRLSIL.

The chain uses TRBV4-2 and TRBJ1-5; TRBD1 matches at 7 bases. With 0 bases clipped from V and 1 base from J, the junction kept 3 bases outside the gene matches. The CDR3 consists of 16 residues. Germline V CDR1 and CDR2: LGHNA, YNFKEQ. The CDR3 sequence: CASSQDQDRSNQPQHF. The CDR3 coding sequence is TGTGCCAGCAGCCAAGATCAGGACAGGAGCAATCAGCCCCAGCATTTT.